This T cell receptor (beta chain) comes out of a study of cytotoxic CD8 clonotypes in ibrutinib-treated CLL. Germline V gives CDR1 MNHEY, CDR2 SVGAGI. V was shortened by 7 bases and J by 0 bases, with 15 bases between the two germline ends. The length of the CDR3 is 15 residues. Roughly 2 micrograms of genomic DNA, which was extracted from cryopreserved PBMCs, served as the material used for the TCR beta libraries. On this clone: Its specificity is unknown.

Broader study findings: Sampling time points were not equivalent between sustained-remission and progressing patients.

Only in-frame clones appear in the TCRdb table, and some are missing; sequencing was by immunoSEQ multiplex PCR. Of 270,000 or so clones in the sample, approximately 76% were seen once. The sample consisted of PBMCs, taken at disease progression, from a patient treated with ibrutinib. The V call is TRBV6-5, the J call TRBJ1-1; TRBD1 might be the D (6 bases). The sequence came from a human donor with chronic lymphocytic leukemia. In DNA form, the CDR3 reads TGTGCCAGCAAACGGGACACTCATATGAACACTGAAGCTTTCTTT. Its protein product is CASKRDTHMNTEAFF.